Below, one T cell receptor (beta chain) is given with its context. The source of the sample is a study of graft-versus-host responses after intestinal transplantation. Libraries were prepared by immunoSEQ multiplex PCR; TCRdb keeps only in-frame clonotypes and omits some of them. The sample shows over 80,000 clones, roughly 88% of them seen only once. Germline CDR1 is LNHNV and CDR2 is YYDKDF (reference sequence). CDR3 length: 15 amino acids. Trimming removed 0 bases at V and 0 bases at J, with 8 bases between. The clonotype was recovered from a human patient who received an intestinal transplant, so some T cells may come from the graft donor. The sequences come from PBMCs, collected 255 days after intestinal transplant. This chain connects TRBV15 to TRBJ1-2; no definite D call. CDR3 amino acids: CATSRDGQANYGYTF. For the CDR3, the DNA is TGTGCCACCAGCAGAGATGGTCAAGCTAACTATGGCTACACCTTC.